Listed below are T cell receptor beta chains from one sample, sequenced in a study of PD-L1 blockade in urothelial cancer. Only in-frame clones appear in the TCRdb table, and some are missing; sequencing was by immunoSEQ multiplex PCR. The sample lists 70,000 or so clones; around 80% were seen once. The sequencing used PBMCs, collected around atezolizumab (anti-PD-L1) treatment. These receptors were collected from a man aged 65-85 years with urothelial cancer. CDR3s include the opening cysteine and the closing phenylalanine or tryptophan. D genes are given only for firm matches. Size is omitted from some rows. Given values are once, few, many or a class for expanded clones.

d_gene	v_gene	abundance	j_gene	CDR3nt	CDR3aa
TRBD2	TRBV29-1	NA	TRBJ2-3	TGCAGCGTTTTAAGCGGGAGCTCCGATACGCAGTATTTT	CSVLSGSSDTQYF
NA	TRBV10-3	NA	TRBJ2-7	TGTGCCATCAGTGAGTCGATGGACACATCCTACGAGCAGTACTTC	CAISESMDTSYEQYF
NA	TRBV14	NA	TRBJ1-4	TGTGCCAGCAGCCCCATCACAGGCGGCAATAATGAAAAACTGTTTTTT	CASSPITGGNNEKLFF
NA	TRBV2	NA	TRBJ2-2	TGTGCCAGCAGTGAATACGGGAGTAGCAACACCGGGGAGCTGTTTTTT	CASSEYGSSNTGELFF
TRBD1	TRBV29-1	NA	TRBJ2-1	TGCAGCGTGGGGGACAGGGGGGCCTACAATGAGCAGTTCTTC	CSVGDRGAYNEQFF
TRBD2	TRBV19	NA	TRBJ2-1	TGTGCCAGTAGTGGGGTAAGGGGACTAGCGGGCGGATACAATGAGCAGTTCTTC	CASSGVRGLAGGYNEQFF
TRBD1	TRBV4-2	few	TRBJ2-2	TGTGCCAGCAGCCCCCGGACAGGGGGCCCCGGAGGGGAGCTGTTTTTT	CASSPRTGGPGGELFF
NA	TRBV6-1	NA	TRBJ1-2	TGTGCCAGCAGGGAAGTTGGGGGCAGCTATGGCTACACCTTC	CASREVGGSYGYTF
TRBD1	TRBV9	NA	TRBJ2-5	TGTGCCAGCAGCCCAGGGGGCGGAGAGACCCAGTACTTC	CASSPGGGETQYF
NA	TRBV7-6	NA	TRBJ2-5	TGTGCCAGCAGCCCAGGGTTAGAAGAGACCCAGTACTTC	CASSPGLEETQYF
TRBD1	TRBV6-4	NA	TRBJ1-2	TGTGCCAGCAGTGACACTGGGACAGGGGGCAGCTATGGCTACACCTTC	CASSDTGTGGSYGYTF
NA	TRBV5-6	NA	TRBJ2-1	TGTGCCAGCACCGCTGGGGCCTGGACGGACAATGAGCAGTTCTTC	CASTAGAWTDNEQFF
NA	TRBV5-1	NA	TRBJ2-3	TGCGCCAGCAGCCGAGGGTTTCGGCGGGCCAACTTCACAGATACGCAGTATTTT	CASSRGFRRANFTDTQYF
TRBD1	TRBV10-3	few	TRBJ1-2	TGTGCCATCAACCCGGACAGGGTGTATGGCTACACCTTC	CAINPDRVYGYTF
NA	TRBV5-4	NA	TRBJ2-7	TGTGCCAGCAGCTTGCAGGGGAGATACGAGCAGTACTTC	CASSLQGRYEQYF
TRBD1	TRBV5-8	once	TRBJ2-3	TGTGCCAGCAGCCGCGAGGGGGCGCTGGCCACAGATACGCAGTATTTT	CASSREGALATDTQYF
NA	TRBV7-9	NA	TRBJ2-5	TGTGCCAGCAGCTTAGTCGTCCTCGGAGACCAGTACTTC	CASSLVVLGDQYF
NA	TRBV19	NA	TRBJ2-4	TGTGCCAGTAGTCCCCGGACAATAAGGAACATTCAGTACTTC	CASSPRTIRNIQYF
NA	TRBV7-9	NA	TRBJ1-2	TGTGCCAGCAGCAAGGGAGCAGGGGCTGCCTATGGCTACACCTTC	CASSKGAGAAYGYTF
NA	TRBV7-9	few	TRBJ1-2	TGTGCCAGCAGCCGGGATCTAACTAACTATGGCTACACCTTC	CASSRDLTNYGYTF
NA	TRBV5-1	NA	TRBJ2-1	TGCGCCAGCAGCTTGGGGGGGCCCTACAATGAGCAGTTCTTC	CASSLGGPYNEQFF
NA	TRBV28	NA	TRBJ1-5	TGTGCCAGCATTCCTTCGCGGGGGATAGGGAGCAATCAGCCCCAGCATTTT	CASIPSRGIGSNQPQHF
TRBD2	TRBV5-1	NA	TRBJ2-3	TGCGCCAGCAGCTTGACTAGCGGGGTCACAGATACGCAGTATTTT	CASSLTSGVTDTQYF
NA	TRBV27	NA	TRBJ2-5	TGTGCCAGCAGTTTAGATGCGGGCCGGCACCAAGAGACCCAGTACTTC	CASSLDAGRHQETQYF
TRBD2	TRBV11-3	NA	TRBJ2-2	TGTGCCAGCAACCTTGGGACTATACTTAATCCGCAAAACACCGGGGAGCTGTTTTTT	CASNLGTILNPQNTGELFF
TRBD1	TRBV5-6	NA	TRBJ1-5	TGTGCCAGCAGCCGTAAAACAGGGGGGGCGGGTCAGCCCCAGCATTTT	CASSRKTGGAGQPQHF
NA	TRBV19	NA	TRBJ2-3	TGTGCCAGTAGTATTTGGGCTAGCACAGATACGCAGTATTTT	CASSIWASTDTQYF
NA	TRBV18	few	TRBJ1-2	TGTGCCAGCTCCCCCAACAGGGACGGCTACACCTTC	CASSPNRDGYTF
NA	TRBV29-1	NA	TRBJ2-5	TGCAGCGCACTTCCCGGAGAGACCCAGTACTTC	CSALPGETQYF
NA	TRBV5-4	NA	TRBJ2-1	TGTGCCAGCAGCTTAAAGACAGGGAGGAATGAGCAGTTCTTC	CASSLKTGRNEQFF
NA	TRBV27	NA	TRBJ1-2	TGTGCCAGCAGTTCCCACAGGGCGGACTATGGCTACACCTTC	CASSSHRADYGYTF
NA	TRBV23-1	NA	TRBJ1-2	TGCGCCAGCAGTCAAGGACAGAACTATGGCTACACCTTC	CASSQGQNYGYTF
NA	TRBV5-4	few	TRBJ2-7	TGTGCCAGCAGCTCCAATTACGAGCAGTACTTC	CASSSNYEQYF
NA	TRBV5-1	many	TRBJ2-2	TGCGCCACCACCCTCCGAGCCGTGAACACCGGGGAGCTGTTTTTT	CATTLRAVNTGELFF
NA	TRBV28	NA	TRBJ2-7	TGTGCCAGCAGGGGGCCGGACACCTACGAGCAGTACTTC	CASRGPDTYEQYF
NA	TRBV6-1	NA	TRBJ2-7	TGTGCCAGCAGGGACTACCTACCCTACGAGCAGTACTTC	CASRDYLPYEQYF
NA	TRBV27	NA	TRBJ2-7	TGTGCCAGCAGTTTAGTTAGCTCCTACGAGCAGTACTTC	CASSLVSSYEQYF
NA	TRBV19	NA	TRBJ1-5	TGTGCCAGTAGTATTGGCGGGAGGAGGGTCGCGCCCCAGCATTTT	CASSIGGRRVAPQHF
NA	TRBV28	NA	TRBJ2-5	TGTGCCAGCAGTTTAGCGGGGATGGAGACCCAGTACTTC	CASSLAGMETQYF
TRBD1	TRBV6-6	NA	TRBJ2-7	TGTGCCAGCAGTTACGGGACAGGAACGCAGTACTTC	CASSYGTGTQYF
NA	TRBV11-2	few	TRBJ1-1	TGTGCCAGCAAGCTGGGGGGAGAAGCTTTCTTT	CASKLGGEAFF
NA	TRBV19	NA	TRBJ1-1	TGTGCCAGTAGTATGGCAAGAAACACTGAAGCTTTCTTT	CASSMARNTEAFF
TRBD2	TRBV7-3	NA	TRBJ2-3	TGTGCCAGCAGCTTATGGGGCGGGAGGGGCACAGATACGCAGTATTTT	CASSLWGGRGTDTQYF
TRBD1	TRBV7-6	NA	TRBJ1-4	TGTGCCAGCAGCTTGGGGACAGGGAATGAAAAACTGTTTTTT	CASSLGTGNEKLFF
NA	TRBV4-2	many	TRBJ2-1	TGTGCCAGCAGCCCTAGATCCATAGCGGACGCTTACAATGAGCAGTTCTTC	CASSPRSIADAYNEQFF
TRBD2	TRBV9	NA	TRBJ2-1	TGTGCCAGCAGCGGGGCGGGGGGGCCCTACAATGAGCAGTTCTTC	CASSGAGGPYNEQFF
NA	TRBV19	NA	TRBJ1-1	TGTGCCAGTAGTGTCGGGGTGCGGGGGAACACTGAAGCTTTCTTT	CASSVGVRGNTEAFF
TRBD1	TRBV19	NA	TRBJ2-2	TGTGCCAGTATGACCCGGGGACAGCACACCGGGGAGCTGTTTTTT	CASMTRGQHTGELFF
TRBD1	TRBV10-2	NA	TRBJ2-5	TGCGCCAGCAAGGGGACAGCTTACCAAGAGACCCAGTACTTC	CASKGTAYQETQYF
NA	TRBV28	NA	TRBJ1-3	TGTGCCAGCAGTCCATCGGGAAGGATCGCTGGAAACACCATATATTTT	CASSPSGRIAGNTIYF
NA	TRBV23-1	few	TRBJ2-7	TGCGCCAGCAATCCGGGAGAGCAGTACTTC	CASNPGEQYF
TRBD2	TRBV7-9	NA	TRBJ2-1	TGTGCCAGCAGCCGCGGGACTAGCTCAGGGAATGAGCAGTTCTTC	CASSRGTSSGNEQFF
TRBD1	TRBV28	NA	TRBJ1-5	TGTGCCAGCAGTACCGGGACAGCTTATAATCAGCCCCAGCATTTT	CASSTGTAYNQPQHF
NA	TRBV6-5	NA	TRBJ1-5	TGTGCCAGCAGTCCCGGACTCCTCGGGCCCCAGCATTTT	CASSPGLLGPQHF
NA	TRBV28	NA	TRBJ2-7	TGTGCCAGCAGTTTCGACCCCGAGGGCGAGCAGTACTTC	CASSFDPEGEQYF